This T cell receptor (beta chain) was profiled in a study of monozygotic twins with inflammatory bowel disease. On this clonotype itself: Its antigen is as yet unknown.

This CDR3 contains 15 residues. Germline values: CDR1 SGHRS, CDR2 YFSETQ. TCRdb processed the 5' RACE reads again and assigns one entry to each CDR3 protein, with no DNA. This repertoire comprises approximately 330,000 distinct CDR3 sequences; its ten largest clones make up 2%. General study results and limits: Compared with healthy co-twins, IBD patients showed reduced TCRbeta repertoire diversity by inverse Simpson. The authors found no support for a single strong IBD-associated signal or clonotype. IBD patients shared fewer clonotypes with other individuals than healthy twins, especially patients with disease activity signs.

Every single donor had a roughly 2.7 ml blood sample drawn. The material sequenced was blood. The chain carries TRBV5-1 and TRBJ2-5; the D call of TRBD1 rests on TCRdb alone, since no DNA is present to check it. The sequence was obtained from a human donor with ulcerative colitis or Crohn's disease, or a healthy co-twin of an affected twin (not recorded which). CDR3 amino acids: CASSPVQGSQETQYF.